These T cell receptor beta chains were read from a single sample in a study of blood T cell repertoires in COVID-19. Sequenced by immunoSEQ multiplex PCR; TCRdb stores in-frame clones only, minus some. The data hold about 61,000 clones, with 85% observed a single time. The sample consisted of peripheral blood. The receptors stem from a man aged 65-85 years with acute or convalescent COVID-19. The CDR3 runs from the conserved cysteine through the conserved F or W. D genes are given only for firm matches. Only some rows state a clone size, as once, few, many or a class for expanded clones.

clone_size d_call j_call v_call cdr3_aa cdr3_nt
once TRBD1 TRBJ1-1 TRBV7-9 CASSKTGAEAFF TGTGCCAGCAGCAAAACAGGGGCCGAAGCTTTCTTT
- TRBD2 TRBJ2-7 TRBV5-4 CASSGTSGGFSYEQYF TGTGCCAGCAGTGGGACTAGCGGGGGGTTCTCCTACGAGCAGTACTTC
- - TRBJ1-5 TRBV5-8 CASSRQNTGGRNQPQHF TGTGCCAGCAGCCGACAAAACACGGGGGGCCGCAATCAGCCCCAGCATTTT
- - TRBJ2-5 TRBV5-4 CASNTQVEETQYF TGTGCCAGCAATACCCAGGTCGAAGAGACCCAGTACTTC
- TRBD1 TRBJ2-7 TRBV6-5 CASSPRRTGNYEQYF TGTGCCAGCAGTCCCCGACGGACAGGGAACTACGAGCAGTACTTC
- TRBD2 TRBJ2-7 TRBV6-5 CASSKGLADSYEQYF TGTGCCAGCAGCAAGGGACTAGCGGACTCCTACGAGCAGTACTTC
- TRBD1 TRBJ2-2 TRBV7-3 CASSLSGTEDTGELFF TGTGCCAGCAGCTTATCCGGGACAGAGGACACCGGGGAGCTGTTTTTT
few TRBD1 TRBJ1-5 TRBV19 CATPTGGDQPQHF TGTGCCACTCCGACAGGGGGAGATCAGCCCCAGCATTTT
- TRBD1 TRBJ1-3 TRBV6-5 CASTDQGQGGNTIYF TGTGCCAGCACCGACCAAGGACAGGGAGGAAACACCATATATTTT
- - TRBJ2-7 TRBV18 CASSPVVGASYEQYF TGTGCCAGCTCACCGGTTGTGGGGGCAAGTTACGAGCAGTACTTC
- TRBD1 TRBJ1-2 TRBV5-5 CASSSAGTGDYGYTF TGTGCCAGCAGCTCGGCCGGGACAGGCGACTATGGCTACACCTTC
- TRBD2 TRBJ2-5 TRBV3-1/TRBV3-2 CASSPGLAGGGGKETQYF TGTGCCAGCAGCCCCGGACTAGCGGGGGGAGGAGGGAAAGAGACCCAGTACTTC
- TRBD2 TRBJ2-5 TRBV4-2 CASTKGTSGGETQYF TGTGCCAGCACCAAAGGGACTAGCGGGGGAGAGACCCAGTACTTC
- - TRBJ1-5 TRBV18 CASSPGGDQPQHF TGTGCCAGCTCACCGGGAGGGGATCAGCCCCAGCATTTT
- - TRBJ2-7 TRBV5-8 CASSLERREQYF TGTGCCAGCAGCTTGGAAAGGAGGGAGCAGTACTTC